The 3 T cell receptor beta chains below all came from one sample that was sequenced in a study of blood T cell repertoires in COVID-19. Here immunoSEQ multiplex PCR was the method, and the copy in TCRdb shows in-frame clones only, minus some. This table has 45,000 to 60,000 clones, roughly 84% appearing once. Input material: peripheral blood. The origin of the receptors is an elderly woman with acute or convalescent COVID-19.

This chain uses TRBV5-1 with TRBJ1-4; D gene uncertain. CDR3 length equals 15 residues. Trimming took off 4 bases at V and 4 bases at J, with 14 bases between the two ends. Germline loops: CDR1 SGHRS, CDR2 YFSETQ. In DNA, the CDR3 is TGCGCCAGCAGCGGAGGAACTATTAGTAATGAAAAACTGTTTTTT. This sequence encodes CASSGGTISNEKLFF.

This chain connects TRBV28 to TRBJ1-1; no clear D. Germline CDR1 and CDR2: MDHEN and SYDVKM. There are 11 residues in the CDR3. The CDR3 reads CAVYQDTEAFF. The CDR3 DNA reads as TGTGCGGTATATCAGGACACTGAAGCTTTCTTT.

CDR3 protein: CASSLPGNNEQFF. DNA of the CDR3: TGTGCCAGCAGTTTACCAGGGAACAATGAGCAGTTCTTC. The V and J genes are TRBV27 and TRBJ2-1; D is possibly TRBD1 (5 bases). Trimming took off 2 bases at V and 5 bases at J, with 7 bases between the two ends. The germline V gene has CDR1 MNHEY and CDR2 SMNVEV (reference sequence). CDR3 size: 13 residues.